The entry that follows covers one T cell receptor beta chain sequence. What it recognizes is unknown. The data originate from a study of blood T cells in healthy people across ages. The study's findings and limits: There was a strong correlation between TCR beta diversity and naive T cell percentage. Unsorted PBMC material precluded a definitive naive versus antigen-experienced comparison. Observed TCR beta diversity per million T cells went down as age went up. This fall followed a roughly linear course with age.

Next came a second PCR, run for roughly 6 to 11 cycles, which used a sample-barcoded 5' primer along with a J-beta primer mix. MiXCR, applied by TCRdb to the 5' RACE reads, yields one record per CDR3 protein. The sample records 890,000 or so distinct CDR3 sequences, approximately 65% being singletons. In germline, CDR1 is DFQATT, CDR2 SNEGSKA (reference sequence). The CDR3 spans 15 residues. The ends were cut back, 3 bases at V and 3 bases at J, with 15 bases in the middle. This chain links TRBV20-1 with TRBJ1-5; maybe TRBD1 (6 bases). Material: blood. The receptor's source is a man aged 25-40 years in good health. CDR3 DNA: TGCAGTGCTAGCCCCCAACAGGGATCCAATCAGCCCCAGCATTTT. It encodes CSASPQQGSNQPQHF.